This TCR beta chain was profiled in a study of blood T cell repertoires in COVID-19. Study background: Donors in the United States, Italy and Spain gave samples during acute or convalescent COVID-19. T cells, B-cell-depleted T cells, or PBMCs provided the cDNA or gDNA that served as material.

Per the authors' pipeline: Estimates of nucleated cell counts were drawn from the amplification of reference gene primers. TCRdb keeps only in-frame clones here, not all; method: immunoSEQ multiplex PCR. V, J and clone size derive from that table, while D and trimming were established from the DNA sequence. The repertoire holds about 68,000 clones, with roughly four fifths as singletons. V lost 1 base and J lost 6, with 10 bases in between. The CDR3 is 13 amino acids. Germline-derived CDR1 and CDR2 are LGHDT and YNNKEL (reference sequence). Sequenced material: peripheral blood. The genes are TRBV3-1 (or the pseudogene TRBV3-2) and TRBJ2-7; no clear D gene. This clonotype was sampled from a man older than 75 with acute or convalescent COVID-19. CDR3 in DNA: TGTGCCAGCAGCCAAGGGTACCCCAGCGAGCAGTACTTC. This gives the protein CASSQGYPSEQYF.